This T cell receptor (beta chain) was sequenced for a study of tumor and adjacent non-tumor tissue in lung cancer. On the study more broadly: Patients comprised roughly 12 adenocarcinoma, a couple of squamous cell carcinoma and 1 small cell lung cancer. Aged roughly 31 to 76 years, patients included 10 men and 5 women with stage I to III disease. On average, productive TCRbeta reads reached some 4.2 million per sample.

The library came from three nested PCR rounds adapted from ARM-PCR protocols. MiXCR, run by TCRdb on the multiplex PCR reads, gives a single entry per CDR3 protein. In the table there are 220,000 or so distinct CDR3 sequences, 60% to 75% of which are singletons. Notes on the study in general: In normal lung, the top 100 clones were significantly more dominant than in tumor.

RNA was extracted from bulk tissue without any cell sorting. This clonotype has at least ten counts. Its antigen is unknown. The CDR3 spans 12 residues. V dropped 4 bases and J dropped 6 bases, with 10 bases sitting between them. Germline CDR1 and CDR2: SGHNT and YENEEA. The chain joins TRBV11-3 to TRBJ2-7, with D perhaps TRBD2 (5 bases). This TCR derives from a man aged 55 to 70 with non-small cell lung cancer. The specimen sequenced was lung tumor tissue. CDR3 in amino acids: CASSWVGSEQYF. CDR3 sequence (DNA): TGTGCCAGCAGCTGGGTAGGGAGCGAGCAGTACTTC.